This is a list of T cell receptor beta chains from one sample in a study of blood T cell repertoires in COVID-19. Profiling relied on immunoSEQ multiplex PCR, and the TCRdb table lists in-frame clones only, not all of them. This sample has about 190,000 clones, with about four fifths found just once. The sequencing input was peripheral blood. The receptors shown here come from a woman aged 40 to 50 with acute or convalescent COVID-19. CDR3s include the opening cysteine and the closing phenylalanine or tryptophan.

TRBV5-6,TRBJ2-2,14,CASKYARNTGELFF
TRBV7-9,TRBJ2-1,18,CASSLVRTSGRLGNEQFF
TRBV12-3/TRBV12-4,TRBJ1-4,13,CASQTGQEEKLFF
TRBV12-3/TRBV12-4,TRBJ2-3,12,CASSPLADTQYF
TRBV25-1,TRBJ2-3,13,CASARVDTDTQYF
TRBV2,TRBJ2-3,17,CASSPLGLAGGTDTQYF
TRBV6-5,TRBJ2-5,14,CASGFGQWAETQYF
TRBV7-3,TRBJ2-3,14,CASSARAGGDTQYF
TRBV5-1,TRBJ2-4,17,CASSLVGLAGGPGIQYF
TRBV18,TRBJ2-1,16,CASSPPGRGSYNEQFF
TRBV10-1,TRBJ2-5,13,CASRPTVKETQYF
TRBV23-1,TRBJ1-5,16,CAIMAGTNHFNQPQHF
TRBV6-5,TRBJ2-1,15,CASTSVRGSRYEQFF
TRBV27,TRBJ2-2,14,CASSYSRGFGELFF
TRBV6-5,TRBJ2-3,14,CASSYLAVTDTQYF
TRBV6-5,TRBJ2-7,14,CASRGTGSSYEQYF
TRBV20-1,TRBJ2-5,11,CSASQGETQYF
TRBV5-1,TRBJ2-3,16,CASSWGAGGPTDTQYF
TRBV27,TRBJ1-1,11,CASSSEVEAFF
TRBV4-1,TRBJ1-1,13,CASSGAVGAEAFF
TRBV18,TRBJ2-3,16,CASSPRAGSSTDTQYF
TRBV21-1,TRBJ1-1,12,CASYGGDTEAFF
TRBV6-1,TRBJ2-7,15,CASSELDGEGYEQYF
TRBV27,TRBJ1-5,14,CASSLRGGNQPQHF
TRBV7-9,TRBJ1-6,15,CASSLPGGVNSPLHF
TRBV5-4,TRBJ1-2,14,CASSLWGGAYGYTF
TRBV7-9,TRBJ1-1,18,CASSSKAGGWRMNTEAFF
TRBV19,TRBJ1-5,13,CASSGTGNQPQHF
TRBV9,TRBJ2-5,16,CASSGRALRERETQYF
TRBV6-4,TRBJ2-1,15,CASSAQTGSYNEQFF
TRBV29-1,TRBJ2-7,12,CSVRLADYEQYF
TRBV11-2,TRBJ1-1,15,CASSPRGVPPPEAFF
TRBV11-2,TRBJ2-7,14,CASSLVGVVVEQYF
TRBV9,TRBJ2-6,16,CASSVGWSSGANVLTF
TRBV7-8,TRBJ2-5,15,CASSPRTGEQETQYF
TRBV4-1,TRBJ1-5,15,CASSAQVYSNQPQHF
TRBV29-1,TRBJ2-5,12,CSVDTGEETQYF
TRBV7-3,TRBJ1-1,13,CASSSQGNTEAFF
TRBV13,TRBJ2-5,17,CASSAGTGADLGETQYF
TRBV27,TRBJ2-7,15,CASSSYPARTPEQYF
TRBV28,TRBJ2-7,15,CASSTPGQSPYEQYF
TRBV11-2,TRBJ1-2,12,CASSPQGRGYTF
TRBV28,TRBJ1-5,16,CASSLSRGTLNQPQHF
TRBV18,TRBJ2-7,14,CASSPQGADYEQYF
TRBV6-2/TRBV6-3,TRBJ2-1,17,CASSYSRFKRGYNEQFF
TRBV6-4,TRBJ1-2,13,CASSDYRDYGYTF
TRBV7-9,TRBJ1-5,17,CASSLGGLSRGNQPQHF
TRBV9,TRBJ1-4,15,CASSGPNRAGEKLFF
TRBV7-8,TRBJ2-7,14,CASTQRVFGYEQYF
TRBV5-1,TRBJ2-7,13,CASRLGRDYEQYF